This TCR beta chain came from a study of Graves' ophthalmopathy and Graves' hyperthyroidism. This clonotype was detected many times. V was shortened by 1 base and J by 2 bases, with 8 bases between the two germline ends. The CDR3 totals 14 residues. Germline V CDR1 and CDR2: LGHNA, YSLEER. The study amplified TCR beta CDR3 regions using RNA transcripts. An opening RT-PCR round employed HTBI primers and preceded a second-round multiplex PCR. TCRdb fed the multiplex PCR reads into MiXCR, producing one record per CDR3 protein. The sample has some 390,000 distinct CDR3 sequences; about a sixth are singletons.

This TCR was recovered from a woman aged 18-35 years with Graves' ophthalmopathy. Sequences were obtained from peripheral blood. This chain uses TRBV4-3 with TRBJ2-5; D is possibly TRBD2 (6 bases). The CDR3 loop reads CASSQVAGQETQYF. The CDR3 nucleotides are TGCGCCAGCAGCCAAGTCGCGGGACAAGAGACCCAGTACTTC.